One and the same sample provided the 26 T cell receptor beta chains below, sequenced in a study of T cells in Graves' hyperthyroidism and ophthalmopathy. Researchers took RNA transcripts and amplified the TCR beta CDR3 regions from them. The HTBI primer set was used in a first-round RT-PCR of the TCR CDR3. In TCRdb, the multiplex PCR reads were re-called with MiXCR into one record per CDR3 protein. Of roughly 580,000 distinct CDR3 sequences in the sample, approximately 15% were seen once. The specimen was blood. The receptors derive from a young woman with Graves' hyperthyroidism that later progressed to Graves' ophthalmopathy.

Details on this clonotype: Relative to the germline gene, one junction end is altered; a read error may explain this. The V and J genes are TRBV19 and TRBJ2-7; TRBD2 might be the D (6 bases). Germline-derived CDR1 and CDR2 are LNHDA and SQIVND (reference sequence). The CDR3 totals 11 residues. CDR3 residues: CASGRSYEQCF. DNA of the CDR3: TGTGCCAGTGGGAGGTCCTACGAGCAGTGCTTC.

In regard to this clonotype: Possible read error: a much larger clone is one base away. V is TRBV12-5 and J is TRBJ1-5; D not certain. Germline V CDR1 and CDR2: LGHNT, FRNRAP. The CDR3 covers 14 residues. DNA of the CDR3: TGTGCTAGTGGTTCACTTGGAAGCACTCAGCCCCAGCATTTT. This translates into CASGSLGSTQPQHF.

This clonotype has more than one count but fewer than ten. The V and J genes are TRBV5-1 and TRBJ2-6; D could derive from TRBD1 or TRBD2 (5 bases each). Germline CDR1 is SGHRS and CDR2 is YFSETQ. The germline V and J ends were trimmed by 1 base and 0 bases, with 14 bases remaining between them. The CDR3 has 18 residues. In DNA form, the CDR3 reads TGCGCCAGCAGCTTGACCGGGACGGGAAGCTCTGGGGCCAACGTCCTGACTTTC. Translated, it gives CASSLTGTGSSGANVLTF.

This rearrangement joins TRBV29-1 to TRBJ2-5, with 7 bases aligning to TRBD2. V was pared by 7 bases and J by 3 bases, with 5 bases of the junction left unmatched. CDR1 and CDR2 from the germline V gene are SQVTM and ANQGSEA. There are 12 residues in the CDR3. The CDR3 DNA reads as TGCAGCGCTGTGGGGGGGAAAGAGACCCAGTACTTC. It specifies CSAVGGKETQYF.

As to this clonotype: A much larger clone differs by one base, so this may be a read error. The chain employs TRBV30 and TRBJ1-1, with TRBD1 as a possible D gene (5 bases). V shed 7 bases and J shed 12 bases, with 24 bases lying between them. Germline CDR1 is GTSNPN and CDR2 is SVGIG (reference sequence). CDR3 length equals 13 residues. The CDR3 coding sequence is TGTGCCTCGGGGGATGACAAGGAGTTTGATTCTTTCTTT. It specifies CASGDDKEFDSFF.

The sample holds a few counts of this clonotype. This rearrangement joins TRBV3-1 to TRBJ2-1, with D unresolved. Per germline, CDR1 LGHDT and CDR2 YNNKEL (reference sequence). Trimming removed 0 bases at V and 4 bases at J, with 7 bases between. The CDR3 runs 14 residues. For the CDR3, the DNA is TGTGCCAGCAGCCAAGATATGTATTACAATGAGCAGTTCTTC. It codes for CASSQDMYYNEQFF.

This clonotype has only a few counts. V and J are TRBV3-1 and TRBJ2-3; tentative D call: TRBD2 (6 bases). The germline V and J ends were trimmed by 1 base and 4 bases, with 9 bases remaining between them. The V gene's germline CDR1 is LGHDT and CDR2 YNNKEL (reference sequence). The CDR3 contains 14 residues. The CDR3 bases are TGTGCCAGCAGCCAAGGATCGGGAGCAGATACGCAGTATTTT. The encoded protein is CASSQGSGADTQYF.

This clonotype was seen ten or more times. V usage is TRBV12-5 and J usage is TRBJ2-3; unclear D gene. CDR3 length: 16 residues. Germline loops: CDR1 LGHNT, CDR2 FRNRAP. The germline V and J ends were trimmed by 2 bases and 1 base, with 13 bases remaining between them. CDR3 sequence reads: CASGLSAALGTDTQYF. The DNA for the CDR3 is TGTGCTAGTGGTTTGTCGGCCGCCCTGGGCACAGATACGCAGTATTTT. Together with reference TRBV12-5 and TRBJ2-3, the CDR3 gives the full variable domain: DARVTQTPRHKVTEMGQEVTMRCQPILGHNTVFWYRQTMMQGLELLAYFRNRAPLDDSGMPKDRFSAEMPDATLATLKIQPSEPRDSAVYFCASGLSAALGTDTQYFGPGTRLTVL.

The table lists this clonotype with a count of one. The gene calls are TRBV4-2 and TRBJ2-1; 10 bases align to TRBD2. The CDR3 is 17 residues long. Unmatched junction bases numbered 11, after V lost 0 bases and J lost 9 bases. Germline CDR1 is LGHNA and CDR2 is YNFKEQ. The CDR3 DNA is TGTGCCAGCAGCCAAGATGTTTCTAGCGGGAGTTTAGGTGAGCAGTTCTTC. It is translated as CASSQDVSSGSLGEQFF.

This clonotype was recorded many times. This sequence joins TRBV12-3 or TRBV12-4 and TRBJ2-7, with D possibly called TRBD1 or TRBD2 (7 bases each). Trimming removed 4 bases at V and 3 bases at J, with 16 bases between. The CDR3 contains 15 residues. CDR3 loop: CASSSGGEGGYEQYF. The CDR3 nucleotides are TGTGCCAGCAGTTCAGGGGGGGAGGGGGGCTACGAGCAGTACTTC.

This clonotype was picked up many times. The gene calls are TRBV24-1 and TRBJ2-5; TRBD2 matches 8 bases. CDR3 length: 12 residues. V dropped 8 bases and J dropped 4; count of bases not matched to a gene: 2. Germline V gene sequence: CDR1 KGHDR, CDR2 SFDVKD. This chain's CDR3 is CATKGLGETQYF. The DNA of the CDR3 is TGTGCCACCAAGGGACTAGGAGAGACCCAGTACTTC.

This clonotype was detected ten times or more. The rearrangement joins TRBV9 to TRBJ2-3; 8 bases are a match to TRBD2. The CDR3 has 15 residues. Per germline, CDR1 SGDLS and CDR2 YYNGEE. Germline trimming cut 1 base from V and 4 bases from J; bases unmatched to any gene: 5. In nucleotides, the CDR3 is TGTGCCAGCAGCGTAATGAGCGGGAGCCCAGATACGCAGTATTTT. This encodes CASSVMSGSPDTQYF.

This clonotype appeared a few times. The chain joins TRBV7-3 to TRBJ2-2; 8 bases fit TRBD1. In germline, CDR1 is SGHTA, CDR2 FQGTGA. V lost 4 bases to trimming and J lost 1 base; unmatched junction nucleotides: 5. This CDR3 contains 16 residues. CDR3 DNA sequence: TGTGCCAGCAGCTCTCAGGGGGCAGGGAACACCGGGGAGCTGTTTTTT. Protein product: CASSSQGAGNTGELFF.

This clonotype has a count of ten or more. This may be a read error, as it is one base from a much larger clone. The rearrangement joins TRBV28 to TRBJ2-3, with D hard to call. Trimming took off 7 bases at V and 2 bases at J, with 4 bases between the two ends. The CDR3 sequence is 11 residues long. Germline values: CDR1 MDHEN, CDR2 SYDVKM. CDR3 coding DNA: TGTGCCAGCACCCACACAGATACGCAGTATTTT. Translating gives CASTHTDTQYF.

Ten or more counts support this clonotype. The V and J genes are TRBV3-1 and TRBJ2-1; D ambiguous. The CDR3 is 15 residues long. Germline CDR1 and CDR2: LGHDT and YNNKEL (reference sequence). Trimming took off 0 bases at V and 6 bases at J, with 12 bases between the two ends. The CDR3 coding sequence is TGTGCCAGCAGCCAAGATAGAAGTAGCCTCAATGAGCAGTTCTTC. This encodes CASSQDRSSLNEQFF.

This clonotype was counted ten times or more. The chain joins TRBV18 to TRBJ1-1; D is ambiguous. This CDR3 has 13 amino acids. Germline CDR1 reads KGHSH; CDR2 reads LQKENI. V was cut by 9 bases and J by 0 bases, with 11 bases left in between. CDR3 bases: TGTGCCAGTTCGACTGAGATGAACACTGAAGCTTTCTTT. It yields the protein CASSTEMNTEAFF.

This clonotype was recorded many times. The chain employs TRBV25-1 and TRBJ2-1, with D possibly matching TRBD1 (5 bases). The ends were cut back, 6 bases at V and 0 bases at J, with 9 bases in the middle. From germline, CDR1 is MGHDK and CDR2 SYGVNS. CDR3 length: 14 residues. The CDR3 sequence is CASRSTVSYNEQFF. In DNA form, the CDR3 reads TGTGCCAGCAGATCGACAGTCTCCTACAATGAGCAGTTCTTC. The full variable domain, its missing parts supplied by reference TRBV25-1 and TRBJ2-1, is EADIYQTPRYLVIGTGKKITLECSQTMGHDKMYWYQQDPGMELHLIHYSYGVNSTEKGDLSSESTVSRIRTEHFPLTLESARPSHTSQYLCASRSTVSYNEQFFGPGTRLTVL.

This clonotype has a count of ten or more. This sequence joins TRBV2 and TRBJ1-5; D not resolved. Germline V gene sequence: CDR1 SNHLY, CDR2 FYNNEI. V shed 2 bases and J shed 0 bases, with 11 bases lying between them. The CDR3 is made up of 16 amino acids. CDR3: CASSEYNGYSNQPQHF. The CDR3 bases are TGTGCCAGCAGTGAATATAACGGCTATAGCAATCAGCCCCAGCATTTT.

This clonotype was seen repeatedly, ten times or more. The chain employs TRBV30 and TRBJ1-4; D perhaps matches TRBD1 (6 bases). Germline loops: CDR1 GTSNPN, CDR2 SVGIG (reference sequence). The CDR3 loop spans 15 amino acids. The germline V and J ends were trimmed by 6 bases and 0 bases, with 14 bases remaining between them. CDR3 loop: CACTTGFATNEKLFF. In DNA form, the CDR3 reads TGTGCCTGTACGACAGGCTTTGCAACTAATGAAAAACTGTTTTTT.

This clonotype has at least ten counts. The CDR3 nucleotides read TGTGCCAGCAGCCCTGGGGGGACGGGCTATGGCTACACCTTC. The encoded protein is CASSPGGTGYGYTF. The rearrangement uses TRBV7-9 and TRBJ1-2; maybe TRBD1 (5 bases). Germline CDR1 is SEHNR and CDR2 is FQNEAQ (reference sequence). This CDR3 is 14 amino acids long. Trimming stripped 5 bases from V and 4 bases from J, with 14 bases between.

This chain links TRBV12-3 or TRBV12-4 with TRBJ2-7; tentatively, D is TRBD1 or TRBD2 (5 bases each). There are 14 residues in the CDR3. Trimming took 11 bases from V and 2 from J, leaving 19 bases between them. The CDR3 loop is CASSDSGYAYEQYF. Written as DNA, the CDR3 is TGTGCCTCTTCTGACAGCGGCTATGCCTACGAGCAGTACTTC.

The V call is TRBV20-1, the J call TRBJ2-1; TRBD1 matches 7 bases. The J call could be wrong; TRBJ2-7 is a better fit for the DNA end. CDR3 length: 14 residues. Germline loops: CDR1 DFQATT, CDR2 SNEGSKA (reference sequence). Written as DNA, the CDR3 is TGCAGTGCTCCAGGGGGAGATTTCTACAATGAGCAGTACTTC. This gives the protein CSAPGGDFYNEQYF.

This clonotype was observed a handful of times. The gene calls are TRBV3-1 and TRBJ2-3, with TRBD2 matching 9 bases. V gave up 0 bases and J gave up 2 bases; unmatched junction bases: 12. This CDR3 has 19 residues. Per germline, CDR1 LGHDT and CDR2 YNNKEL (reference sequence). CDR3 sequence reads: CASSQERLAGRLSTDTQYF. The CDR3 region has the DNA TGTGCCAGCAGCCAAGAACGTCTAGCGGGACGACTTTCCACAGATACGCAGTATTTT.

Points on this clonotype: A read error may explain this, as a much larger clone is one base away. The chain joins TRBV11-3 to TRBJ2-7; TRBD1 matches at 7 bases. CDR3 length: 16 residues. Per germline, CDR1 SGHNT and CDR2 YENEEA. The CDR3 DNA is TGTGCCATCAGCCTAAAACCCAAAGACAGGGTGAGGGAGCAGTACTTC. Amino acids: CAISLKPKDRVREQYF.

The V call is TRBV7-3, the J call TRBJ1-5, with D tentatively TRBD1 (5 bases). The germline CDR1 and CDR2 sequences are SGHTA and FQGTGA. V lost 3 bases, J lost 7 bases, and 13 bases lay in between. The CDR3 consists of 14 residues. CDR3 residues: CASSLDKMGQPQHF. For the CDR3, the DNA is TGTGCCAGCAGCTTGGACAAAATGGGGCAGCCCCAGCATTTT. Using reference TRBV7-3 and TRBJ1-5 for the parts outside the CDR3, the full variable domain is GAGVSQTPSNKVTEKGKYVELRCDPISGHTALYWYRQSLGQGPEFLIYFQGTGAADDSGLPNDRFFAVRPEGSVSTLKIQRTERGDSAVYLCASSLDKMGQPQHFGDGTRLSIL.

This clonotype was seen at least ten times. The chain links TRBV19 to TRBJ2-5, with TRBD2 identical over 8 bases. V was pared by 3 bases and J by 0 bases, with 9 bases of the junction left unmatched. CDR1 and CDR2 from the germline V gene are LNHDA and SQIVND (reference sequence). The CDR3 runs to 17 residues. The CDR3 DNA reads as TGTGCCAGTAGTATCTCCCCCGGGGGGGCTGACCAAGAGACCCAGTACTTC. This gives the protein CASSISPGGADQETQYF.